The 25 T cell receptor beta chains listed next were all sequenced from one sample in a study of blood T cell repertoires in COVID-19. Sequencing used immunoSEQ multiplex PCR; TCRdb keeps in-frame clones, though not all of them. This sample has tens of thousands of clones; about 89% occur once, and the top ten carry around 6%. The sequencing sample was made of peripheral blood. The receptors shown here come from an older man with active COVID-19.

This chain uses TRBV18 with TRBJ2-6, with 7 positions matching TRBD1. Germline V gene sequence: CDR1 KGHSH, CDR2 LQKENI. The CDR3 consists of 15 residues. Germline trimming cut 4 bases from V and 0 bases from J; bases unmatched to any gene: 0. The CDR3 protein is CASSRDSSGANVLTF. The DNA of the CDR3 is TGTGCCAGCTCACGGGACAGCTCTGGGGCCAACGTCCTGACTTTC.

The chain uses TRBV6-5 and TRBJ1-2, with D possibly being TRBD1 (5 bases). The CDR3 contains 13 residues. The germline gives CDR1 MNHEY, CDR2 SVGAGI. Trimming stripped 6 bases from V and 3 bases from J, with 11 bases between. CDR3 in DNA: TGTGCCAGCAGGGATTGGGGGGACTATGGCTACACCTTC. Its translation is CASRDWGDYGYTF.

The count of this clone is one. The chain is built from TRBV7-9 and TRBJ2-3, with TRBD2 identical over 12 bases. In germline, CDR1 is SEHNR, CDR2 FQNEAQ (reference sequence). Unmatched junction bases numbered 2, after V lost 4 bases and J lost 0 bases. The CDR3 sequence is 16 residues long. Here the CDR3 DNA reads TGTGCCAGCAGCTGGGGACTAGCGGGCAGCACAGATACGCAGTATTTT. It yields the protein CASSWGLAGSTDTQYF. The complete variable domain, with remaining parts taken from reference TRBV7-9 and TRBJ2-3, reads DTGVSQNPRHKITKRGQNVTFRCDPISEHNRLYWYRQTLGQGPEFLTYFQNEAQLEKSRLLSDRFSAERPKGSFSTLEIQRTEQGDSAMYLCASSWGLAGSTDTQYFGPGTRLTVL.

The chain carries TRBV3-1 (or the pseudogene TRBV3-2) and TRBJ2-3; TRBD2 aligns across 10 bases. This CDR3 has 17 residues. Germline assignment: CDR1 LGHDT and CDR2 YNNKEL (reference sequence). With V trimmed by 6 bases and J by 1 base, 10 bases remained unmatched. In DNA, the CDR3 is TGTGCCAGCAGTGGGTTAGCGGGGGGCCTCGGCACAGATACGCAGTATTTT. This gives the protein CASSGLAGGLGTDTQYF.

The V call is TRBV19, the J call TRBJ2-1; perhaps TRBD1 as D (6 bases). CDR1 and CDR2 (germline): LNHDA, SQIVND (reference sequence). The V end was cut by 3 bases, the J end by 5 bases, with 11 bases between. There are 14 residues in the CDR3. DNA of the CDR3: TGTGCCAGTAGTATCCAGGGGACGGACAATGAGCAGTTCTTC. Residues: CASSIQGTDNEQFF.

The chain carries TRBV5-1 and TRBJ1-5; 10 bases are a match to TRBD1. V dropped 0 bases and J dropped 0; count of bases not matched to a gene: 0. CDR1 is SGHRS and CDR2 is YFSETQ in the germline V gene. The CDR3 has 16 residues. The CDR3, as DNA: TGCGCCAGCAGCTTGGGGACAGGGGGTAGCAATCAGCCCCAGCATTTT. Protein: CASSLGTGGSNQPQHF.

The V gene is TRBV19, the J gene TRBJ1-5; D gene ambiguous. Trimming took off 5 bases at V and 0 bases at J, with 8 bases between the two ends. The CDR3 spans 14 residues. Germline CDR1 LNHDA, CDR2 SQIVND (reference sequence). The CDR3 coding sequence is TGTGCCAGTAGTGACAAGTATAGCAATCAGCCCCAGCATTTT. Its translation: CASSDKYSNQPQHF.

The chain recombines TRBV19 with TRBJ2-2; D not resolved. The CDR3 totals 13 residues. The germline V gene has CDR1 LNHDA and CDR2 SQIVND (reference sequence). The V gene lost 4 bases and the J gene lost 2 bases, with 5 bases spanning the gap. CDR3 sequence reads: CASSTRNTGELFF. The CDR3 DNA sequence: TGTGCCAGTAGTACCCGTAACACCGGGGAGCTGTTTTTT.

The chain is built from TRBV11-2 and TRBJ2-1, with a tentative D call TRBD2 (5 bases). V was pared by 0 bases and J by 9 bases, with 12 bases between. The CDR3 is 14 residues long. CDR1 and CDR2 from the germline V gene are SGHAT and FQNNGV. The CDR3 region has the DNA TGTGCCAGCAGCTTAGAACGGACCGCGGGTGAGCAGTTCTTC. Encoded protein: CASSLERTAGEQFF.

This rearrangement joins TRBV29-1 to TRBJ2-1; D possibly corresponds to TRBD1 (6 bases). V shed 4 bases and J shed 3 bases, with 13 bases lying between them. CDR1 and CDR2 from the germline V gene are SQVTM and ANQGSEA. The CDR3 spans 14 residues. The CDR3 is CSVAGDLIYNEQFF. The CDR3 DNA is TGCAGCGTTGCAGGGGATCTAATCTACAATGAGCAGTTCTTC.

The chain recombines TRBV7-2 with TRBJ2-3, with 8 positions matching TRBD2. Germline CDR1 is SGHTA and CDR2 is FQGNSA. The V and J ends lost 1 base and 4 bases, in that order; junction bases with no gene match: 7. The CDR3 length is 16 residues. The CDR3 DNA reads TGTGCCAGCAGCTTAGTGGGCGGGGGGAGCGCAGATACGCAGTATTTT. This translates into CASSLVGGGSADTQYF.

J is TRBJ2-3 and V is TRBV11-2, with a tentative D call TRBD2 (6 bases). The CDR3 loop spans 15 amino acids. V shed 1 base and J shed 1 base, with 9 bases lying between them. CDR1 SGHAT and CDR2 FQNNGV come from the germline V gene. The DNA for the CDR3 is TGTGCCAGCAGCTTAGGCGGGGTGGGCACAGATACGCAGTATTTT. Its protein is CASSLGGVGTDTQYF.

The chain's CDR3 is CASSQGDRLNEKLFF. The CDR3, as DNA: TGTGCCAGCAGCCAAGGGGACAGGCTTAATGAAAAACTGTTTTTT. The chain has TRBV3-1 (or the pseudogene TRBV3-2) and TRBJ1-4; 8 bases fit TRBD1. Germline CDR1 reads LGHDT; CDR2 reads YNNKEL (reference sequence). CDR3 length: 15 amino acids. The junction had 2 bases not matched to a gene; V was cut back by 1 base and J by 4 bases.

This rearrangement joins TRBV9 to TRBJ2-5, with 11 positions matching TRBD2. After removal of 2 bases from V and 4 bases from J, the junction contained 7 bases not matched to a gene. There are 16 residues in the CDR3. In germline, CDR1 is SGDLS, CDR2 YYNGEE. CDR3 in DNA: TGTGCCAGCAGCGTTAGCGGGGGGGCGGATGTAGAGACCCAGTACTTC. Translation: CASSVSGGADVETQYF.

This chain links TRBV10-3 with TRBJ2-5, with a possible D match to TRBD2 (6 bases). The CDR3 is 14 residues long. Germline lookup yields CDR1 ENHRY and CDR2 SYGVKD. V dropped 2 bases and J dropped 5 bases, with 12 bases sitting between them. The CDR3 DNA reads as TGTGCCATCAGTGAGGGAGGGTCGGCGGAGACCCAGTACTTC. Its translation is CAISEGGSAETQYF.

This clone showed up just once. This chain connects TRBV5-1 to TRBJ2-1, with TRBD2 matching 10 bases. Germline lookup yields CDR1 SGHRS and CDR2 YFSETQ. Trimming cost V 2 bases and J 9 bases; bases outside gene matches: 8. CDR3 length equals 15 residues. The CDR3 protein is CASSFQPSGGGEQFF. DNA for the CDR3: TGCGCCAGCAGCTTTCAGCCTAGCGGGGGCGGTGAGCAGTTCTTC.

V gene TRBV3-1 (or the pseudogene TRBV3-2) combines with J gene TRBJ2-7, with D perhaps TRBD1 (5 bases). The CDR3 sequence is 16 residues long. The V gene lost 4 bases and the J gene lost 3 bases, with 19 bases spanning the gap. The germline CDR1 and CDR2 sequences are LGHDT and YNNKEL (reference sequence). The CDR3 loop is CASSPTIHRSNYEQYF. The DNA of the CDR3 is TGTGCCAGCAGCCCTACGATTCACAGGAGCAACTACGAGCAGTACTTC.

This clone appeared once. The rearrangement links TRBV7-9 to TRBJ1-6, with TRBD1 matching 7 bases. Trimming cost V 4 bases and J 3 bases; bases outside gene matches: 9. CDR1 is SEHNR, CDR2 FQNEAQ, per germline (reference sequence). This CDR3 region has 17 residues. The DNA of the CDR3 is TGTGCCAGCAGCTCCCGACAGGGTAGGGGCTATAATTCACCCCTCCACTTT. Its translation: CASSSRQGRGYNSPLHF.

The rearrangement links TRBV19 to TRBJ1-5; tentative D call: TRBD1 (6 bases). V was trimmed by 4 bases and J by 7 bases, leaving 17 bases between them. Germline V gene lookup returns CDR1 LNHDA and CDR2 SQIVND (reference sequence). The CDR3 consists of 15 residues. The CDR3, as DNA: TGTGCCAGTAGTAGCACTAGGACAGCCGGCCAGCCCCAGCATTTT. Residues: CASSSTRTAGQPQHF.

The chain couples TRBV7-9 to TRBJ2-2; the D gene is possibly TRBD2 (6 bases). The germline V gene has CDR1 SEHNR and CDR2 FQNEAQ (reference sequence). V lost 5 bases, J lost 6 bases, and 16 bases lay in between. The CDR3 covers 15 residues. The CDR3, as DNA: TGTGCCAGCAGCCCCAGGGTTTGGGAGGCCGGGGAGCTGTTTTTT. It translates to CASSPRVWEAGELFF.

This sequence joins TRBV5-1 and TRBJ1-4; a possible D gene is TRBD1 (5 bases). CDR1 and CDR2 from the germline V gene are SGHRS and YFSETQ. The germline V and J ends were trimmed by 0 bases and 4 bases, with 10 bases remaining between them. This CDR3 spans 15 amino acids. The CDR3 region has the DNA TGCGCCAGCAGCTTGGGAACAGGAGTTAATGAAAAACTGTTTTTT. It encodes CASSLGTGVNEKLFF. Full variable domain (remainder filled in from reference TRBV5-1 and TRBJ1-4): KAGVTQTPRYLIKTRGQQVTLSCSPISGHRSVSWYQQTPGQGLQFLFEYFSETQRNKGNFPGRFSGRQFSNSRSEMNVSTLELGDSALYLCASSLGTGVNEKLFFGSGTQLSVL.

The chain carries TRBV7-9 and TRBJ2-7, with TRBD1 matching 7 bases. This CDR3 has 16 amino acids. Trimming took 5 bases from V and 3 from J; bases not matched to a gene: 13. Germline CDR1 SEHNR, CDR2 FQNEAQ (reference sequence). The CDR3 here is CASSEHRGRGNYEQYF. The CDR3 bases are TGTGCCAGCAGCGAACACCGGGGCAGGGGGAACTACGAGCAGTACTTC.

V and J are TRBV19 and TRBJ2-5, with 14 bases identical to TRBD2. This CDR3 has 16 residues. The germline V gene has CDR1 LNHDA and CDR2 SQIVND (reference sequence). V shed 5 bases and J 5 bases; nucleotides not matched to a gene: 7. CDR3 protein: CASSPRLAGGRETQYF. The CDR3 region has the DNA TGTGCCAGTAGTCCCCGACTAGCGGGGGGGCGGGAGACCCAGTACTTC.

The chain uses TRBV6-6 and TRBJ1-3; 8 bases are shared with TRBD1. CDR3 size: 13 residues. V lost 8 bases and J lost 7; bases outside the gene matches: 7. Germline V gene sequence: CDR1 MNHNY, CDR2 SVGAGI (reference sequence). The CDR3 protein is CASARGLGNTIYF. The CDR3 nucleotides are TGTGCCAGCGCCAGGGGGCTGGGGAACACCATATATTTT.

V gene TRBV7-2 combines with J gene TRBJ2-3; 8 bases match TRBD2. The CDR3 is 16 amino acids. The trim removed 4 bases at V and 3 bases at J, leaving 9 bases unmatched. Germline V gene data show CDR1 as SGHTA and CDR2 as FQGNSA. CDR3 coding DNA: TGTGCCAGCAGCTCTCGCGCTAGCGGGTTGACAGATACGCAGTATTTT. The encoded protein is CASSSRASGLTDTQYF.